One and the same sample provided the 5 T cell receptor beta chains below, sequenced in a study of cytotoxic CD8 clonotypes in ibrutinib-treated CLL. Assay: immunoSEQ multiplex PCR; the TCRdb copy retains only in-frame clones and omits some. The sample shows almost 250,000 clones, 70% of them seen only once. The sequenced sample was PBMCs, obtained after 24 months of ibrutinib treatment. The receptors here all came from a human donor with chronic lymphocytic leukemia.

The chain is built from TRBV11-2 and TRBJ2-1; TRBD2 matches at 10 bases. Germline CDR1 is SGHAT and CDR2 is FQNNGV. V lost 5 bases, J lost 8 bases, and 12 bases stayed unmatched. CDR3 length: 16 amino acids. CDR3 nucleotides: TGTGCCAGCAGCCCAAGCATGGGGACTAGCGCCGATGAGCAGTTCTTC. This translates into CASSPSMGTSADEQFF. Full variable domain (outside the CDR3, taken from reference TRBV11-2 and TRBJ2-1): EAGVAQSPRYKIIEKRQSVAFWCNPISGHATLYWYQQILGQGPKLLIQFQNNGVVDDSQLPKDRFSAERLKGVDSTLKIQPAKLEDSAVYLCASSPSMGTSADEQFFGPGTRLTVL.

Here the CDR3 DNA reads TGTGCCTGGAGGGCCTCATTAGGGGATAGCAATCAGCCCCAGCATTTT. Amino acids: CAWRASLGDSNQPQHF. The V gene is TRBV30, the J gene TRBJ1-5, with D possibly being TRBD1 (5 bases). The CDR3 sequence is 16 residues long. Germline CDR1 reads GTSNPN; CDR2 reads SVGIG (reference sequence). The ends were cut back, 3 bases at V and 0 bases at J, with 15 bases in the middle. The full variable domain, with the rest looked up from reference TRBV30 and TRBJ1-5, is SQTIHQWPATLVQPVGSPLSLECTVEGTSNPNLYWYRQAAGRGLQLLFYSVGIGQISSEVPQNLSASRPQDRQFILSSKKLLLSDSGFYLCAWRASLGDSNQPQHFGDGTRLSIL.

V usage is TRBV19 and J usage is TRBJ2-5, with D unclear. V was trimmed by 6 bases and J by 7 bases, leaving 15 bases between them. Germline CDR1 is LNHDA and CDR2 is SQIVND (reference sequence). CDR3 length: 13 amino acids. The CDR3 DNA reads TGTGCCAGTAGCTCAAAGGGCCCGGGGACCCAGTACTTC. This codes for CASSSKGPGTQYF.

This chain connects TRBV7-6 to TRBJ2-6; D may be TRBD2 (5 bases). This CDR3 comprises 17 residues. CDR1 is SGHVS and CDR2 is FNYEAQ in the germline V gene. The V end was cut by 4 bases, the J end by 2 bases, with 15 bases between. In DNA form, the CDR3 reads TGTGCCAGCAGCTCAGAGCCGTACGGGACTGGGGCCAACGTCCTGACTTTC. Its translation is CASSSEPYGTGANVLTF.

This clone was seen a single time. This sequence joins TRBV6-1 and TRBJ2-1; TRBD1 agrees at 7 bases. CDR3 length: 13 amino acids. The V and J ends lost 6 bases and 5 bases, in that order; junction bases with no gene match: 4. Germline CDR1 is MNHNS and CDR2 is SASEGT. CDR3 bases: TGTGCCAGCAGGATGGGACAGAACAATGAGCAGTTCTTC. It encodes CASRMGQNNEQFF.